This T cell receptor (beta chain) emerged from a study of cytomegalovirus exposure and HLA in healthy donors. Study-wide points: Association of a missense DCLRE1C variant with TCR beta V- and J-gene trimming was reported in a later analysis.

Vbeta (60) and Jbeta (13) primers were used in the PCR. Original methodology: Later work found 65 million to 100 million unique TCR beta chains, with approximately 12 million shared. TCRdb's table, derived via immunoSEQ multiplex PCR, lists solely in-frame clones and lacks some. That table is the source of V, J and clone size, and D and trimming were worked out from the DNA. The repertoire consists of some 150,000 clones, with about 71% occurring once and the leading ten covering under 2.5%. V dropped 2 bases and J dropped 2 bases, with 12 bases sitting between them. CDR1 is SGHTA and CDR2 is FQGTGA in the germline V gene. CDR3 length: 15 residues. On this clone: Its specificity is not known.

The TCR was taken from a woman aged 60-70 years in good health and CMV-seropositive. Sequenced input: PBMCs. V usage is TRBV7-3 and J usage is TRBJ2-5, with a tentative D call TRBD2 (6 bases). This chain's CDR3 is CASSLGAGRQETQYF. In DNA form, the CDR3 reads TGTGCCAGCAGCTTAGGGGCAGGGAGGCAAGAGACCCAGTACTTC.